This entry describes one T cell receptor beta chain. This sample was taken from a study of blood T cell repertoires in COVID-19. The overall study: Spain, Italy and the United States supplied samples that represented acute and convalescent COVID-19.

The length of the CDR3 is 15 residues. V lost 3 bases, J lost 3 bases, and 12 bases lay in between. Per the germline V gene, CDR1 is LNHDA and CDR2 is SQIVND (reference sequence). Repertoires were generated with immunoSEQ multiplex PCR, while TCRdb's copy carries only in-frame clones and drops some. The repertoire holds tens of thousands of clones, with about 89% as singletons. The chain carries TRBV19 and TRBJ1-5; D is undetermined. The sequence derives from a human donor in a cohort sampled during active COVID-19. Sequencing was performed on peripheral blood. CDR3 residues: CASSISGQFNQPQHF. The DNA of the CDR3 is TGTGCCAGTAGTATCAGTGGGCAGTTCAATCAGCCCCAGCATTTT.